This record covers a single T cell receptor (beta chain). The authors' processing: Using reference gene primer amplification, nucleated cell counts were estimated. Sequencing was performed with immunoSEQ multiplex PCR; in TCRdb, only in-frame clones are kept and a portion is missing. Clone size and the V and J calls come from that table; the DNA yielded D and trimming. The table lists about 82,000 clones, 80% of them singletons. The data originate from a study of blood T cell repertoires in COVID-19. Looking at the study overall: Sites in the United States, Italy and Spain provided acute and convalescent COVID-19 samples. Sample material is recorded as cDNA or gDNA derived from T cells, B-cell-depleted T cells, or PBMCs.

With 6 bases clipped from V and 7 bases from J, the junction kept 6 bases outside the gene matches. Germline V gene data show CDR1 as SGHTA and CDR2 as FQGNSA. There are 13 residues in the CDR3. V is TRBV7-2 and J is TRBJ1-2; TRBD1 matches 9 bases. Material: peripheral blood. The origin of this receptor is a woman between 35 and 50 years old with active or convalescent COVID-19. CDR3 region: CASRFDRGGGYTF. The CDR3 bases are TGTGCCAGCAGGTTCGACAGGGGGGGTGGCTACACCTTC.